The entry below gives a single T cell receptor beta chain sequence along with its context. As yet, its antigen is unknown. Library construction for TCR beta used iRepertoire HTBI primers and Arm-PCR of CDR3 regions. MiXCR, applied by TCRdb to the multiplex PCR reads, yields one record per CDR3 protein. Of fewer than 600,000 distinct CDR3 sequences listed, 22% are singletons. This sample is drawn from a study of regulatory T cells in long-lasting Graves disease. Study-wide findings and caveats: Persistent Graves' patients showed reduced TCR diversity versus newly diagnosed patients.

The germline CDR1 and CDR2 sequences are DFQATT and SNEGSKA (reference sequence). Losses at the gene ends were 6 bases for V and 1 base for J; bases not matched to a gene: 16. This CDR3 has 19 amino acids. As for time point: persistent/refractory GD, antithyroid drugs over 5 years with positive TRAb. Scientists built the TCR library using RNA that was extracted from PBMCs. Patient provenance is recorded as an endocrinology department in Xi'an, China. The TCR was taken from a female donor with Graves disease. The chain recombines TRBV20-1 with TRBJ2-3, with TRBD2 matching 13 bases. The starting material was peripheral blood mononuclear cells (PBMCs), obtained when the disease was refractory, from a patient treated with antithyroid drugs. The CDR3 coding sequence is TGCAGTGCCCATGGACTAGCGGGAGACGAGGTAGTGGGCACAGATACGCAGTATTTT. Protein: CSAHGLAGDEVVGTDTQYF.